This T cell receptor beta chain is from a study of molecular identifiers for immune sequencing clone quantification. The study, taken as a whole, reports: Whereas naive cells kept under 1% of molecules in clones above 20 RNA copies, such clones held over 98% in effectors. Detectable among approximately 930,000 naive cells, according to reports, was Jurkat TCR RNA spiked in from one cell.

Naive CD8 T cells underwent sorting with the CD8+CD4-CCR7+CD45RA+ definition. This CDR3 contains 13 residues. Trimming left V 10 bases short and J 0 bases short, with 12 bases between. Germline CDR1 WSHSY, CDR2 SAAADI. In regard to this clonotype: As yet, its antigen is unknown.

TCRdb recomputed calls from the PCR reads with MiXCR, one row per CDR3 protein. The table has a few hundred thousand distinct CDR3 sequences, 20% to 25% seen once. The source is a human donor in good health. Some libraries in this study had Jurkat cell RNA spiked in. Source material: naive CD8+ T cells from blood, with Jurkat cell RNA spiked in. Subset indicated: FACS-sorted CD8+CD4-CCR7+CD45RA+ naive T cells. This chain connects TRBV10-2 to TRBJ1-1; D ambiguous. As DNA, the CDR3 is TGCGCCATCCGGCAGGATTTGAACACTGAAGCTTTCTTT. Amino acid sequence: CAIRQDLNTEAFF.